This T cell receptor (beta chain) was found in a study of T cell repertoires in cytomegalovirus infection. TCRdb called the reads again in MiXCR, with one record for every CDR3 protein. The table shows 160,000 or so distinct CDR3 sequences, with around 22% occurring only once. This clonotype was seen a handful of times. The sequence was obtained from a human donor in good health (CMV status not recorded). Some clones in this sample may be carry-over from other donors' samples. Sequences were obtained from PBMCs.

The CDR3 DNA follows: TGTGCCAGCAGTTTCTCGCGCGTCTCCTACAATGAGCAGTTCTTC. Protein sequence: CASSFSRVSYNEQFF. The chain links TRBV28 to TRBJ2-1; D gene unclear. The germline CDR1 and CDR2 sequences are MDHEN and SYDVKM. V was clipped by 3 bases and J by 0 bases, with 9 bases between them. The CDR3 is made up of 15 amino acids.